The entry that follows covers one T cell receptor (beta chain) sequence. The data are from a study of early T cells in non-severe SARS-CoV-2 infection. TCRdb analysed the 5' RACE reads with MiXCR anew, one entry per CDR3 protein. Among about 61,000 distinct CDR3 sequences listed, around 12% were seen once. Trimming shortened V by 6 bases and J by 5 bases, and 22 bases separated the two germline ends. From germline, CDR1 is MNHNS and CDR2 SASEGT. This CDR3 is built from 16 residues. This chain uses TRBV6-1 with TRBJ1-1; a possible D gene is TRBD1 (5 bases). The material sequenced was whole blood, taken at baseline. This receptor was obtained from an adult who was a healthcare worker with PCR-confirmed SARS-CoV-2 infection or an uninfected control (not recorded which). The donor label of this sample is uncertain. Written as DNA, the CDR3 is TGTGCCAGCAGAGTTGCTAAACTGGGGGAAACGACTGAAGCTTTCTTT. Its translation: CASRVAKLGETTEAFF.